These 12 T cell receptor beta chains were sequenced from one sample in a study of blood T cell repertoires in COVID-19. Profiled with immunoSEQ multiplex PCR; TCRdb holds only in-frame clones, not every one. Of about 170,000 clones detected, just under 85% appear once; the ten largest clones hold about 8.1%. Sequencing used peripheral blood. These TCRs come from a woman of 80 years or more with COVID-19, enrolled during active disease.

The chain joins TRBV2 to TRBJ2-7, with 10 bases matching TRBD1. The CDR3 has 17 amino acids. Per germline, CDR1 SNHLY and CDR2 FYNNEI. The V segment lost 7 bases and the J segment 4 bases; nucleotides outside the gene matches: 16. The CDR3 is CASMSGTGVSGLYEQYF. In nucleotides, the CDR3 is TGTGCCAGCATGTCCGGGACAGGGGTTTCTGGGTTGTACGAGCAGTACTTC.

This chain uses TRBV10-3 with TRBJ2-3, with 8 positions matching TRBD1. After removal of 10 bases from V and 5 bases from J, the junction contained 14 bases not matched to a gene. The CDR3 is 15 amino acids. Germline V CDR1 and CDR2: ENHRY, SYGVKD. The CDR3 nucleotides are TGTGCCACCAGGGGGCAGGGGGCCCTCGGAGATACGCAGTATTTT. This sequence encodes CATRGQGALGDTQYF.

In DNA, the CDR3 is TGTGCCAGCAGTTTTAGCGGAGCCTATGGCTACACCTTC. Encoded protein: CASSFSGAYGYTF. The V gene is TRBV27, the J gene TRBJ1-2; no clear D. Trimming cost V 3 bases and J 4 bases, with 9 bases left between them. This CDR3 contains 13 residues. Germline V gene lookup returns CDR1 MNHEY and CDR2 SMNVEV (reference sequence).

Written as DNA, the CDR3 is TGTGCCAGCAGCCCATCGGACAGGGAGACCGGGCAAGCTAACTATGGCTACACCTTC. Amino acids: CASSPSDRETGQANYGYTF. The gene calls are TRBV9 and TRBJ1-2; 8 bases line up with TRBD1. With 4 bases clipped from V and 0 bases from J, the junction kept 17 bases outside the gene matches. The CDR3 spans 19 residues. Germline V CDR1 and CDR2: SGDLS, YYNGEE.

The chain combines TRBV5-1 with TRBJ2-1; 8 nucleotides agree with TRBD1. This CDR3 is built from 14 residues. The trim removed 4 bases at V and 7 bases at J, leaving 7 bases unmatched. Germline CDR1 reads SGHRS; CDR2 reads YFSETQ. The CDR3 is CASSADRVGNEQFF. CDR3 DNA: TGCGCCAGCAGCGCGGACAGGGTGGGGAATGAGCAGTTCTTC.

The chain joins TRBV7-9 to TRBJ1-5; D ambiguous. Germline assignment: CDR1 SEHNR and CDR2 FQNEAQ (reference sequence). The germline V and J ends were trimmed by 5 bases and 7 bases, with 18 bases remaining between them. The CDR3 consists of 15 residues. In nucleotides, the CDR3 is TGTGCCAGCAGCCCTGACCTGGGGAGAGAACAGCCCCAGCATTTT. This encodes CASSPDLGREQPQHF.

The chain is built from TRBV10-1 and TRBJ1-2; D is unresolved. V was pared by 11 bases and J by 5 bases, with 21 bases between. This CDR3 comprises 14 residues. Per the germline V gene, CDR1 is WNHNN and CDR2 is SYGVQD (reference sequence). CDR3 sequence (DNA): TGCGCCCTCGAAGGAGGGCGGCCCACGTATGGCTACACCTTC. This sequence encodes CALEGGRPTYGYTF.

This CDR3 is CASSSTGGYSAFF. The CDR3 nucleotides read TGTGCCAGCTCATCGACAGGGGGCTATTCGGCTTTCTTT. This rearrangement joins TRBV6-5 to TRBJ1-1; 10 positions agree with TRBD1. CDR1 is MNHEY and CDR2 is SVGAGI in the germline V gene. The CDR3 has 13 residues. V lost 8 bases and J lost 11; bases outside the gene matches: 11.

This clone has a handful of counts. V is TRBV5-5 and J is TRBJ1-6, with unresolved D. The germline V gene encodes CDR1 SGHKS and CDR2 YYEKEE (reference sequence). Trimming removed 1 base from V and 7 bases from J, with 18 bases in between. The CDR3 sequence is 17 residues long. The CDR3 protein is CASSLWPLGGQNSPLHF. DNA for the CDR3: TGTGCCAGCAGCTTGTGGCCGTTAGGAGGTCAAAATTCACCCCTCCACTTT.

For the CDR3, the DNA is TGTGCCAGCAGCCCCCTCGGTAGCGGAACGAACACCGGGGAGCTGTTTTTT. Protein sequence: CASSPLGSGTNTGELFF. The chain uses TRBV5-4 and TRBJ2-2; D perhaps matches TRBD2 (6 bases). V lost 4 bases and J 0 bases, leaving 16 bases between the germline ends. This CDR3 spans 17 amino acids. CDR1 and CDR2 from the germline V gene are SGHNT and YYREEE (reference sequence).

The J gene is TRBJ1-5, the V gene TRBV19; D may be TRBD1 (5 bases). V shed 6 bases and J shed 5 bases, with 17 bases lying between them. Germline V gives CDR1 LNHDA, CDR2 SQIVND (reference sequence). This CDR3 contains 15 residues. CDR3 DNA: TGTGCCAGTAGCCCGATGGGAGGGGTTGATCAGCCCCAGCATTTT. It codes for CASSPMGGVDQPQHF.

V is TRBV19 and J is TRBJ1-2, with D hard to call. The CDR3 has 16 residues. The V end lost 5 bases, the J end lost 0 bases, and 16 bases lay between the germline ends. Germline V gene data show CDR1 as LNHDA and CDR2 as SQIVND (reference sequence). CDR3 coding DNA: TGTGCCAGTAGTGGGAGCCCCCGGATCCCTAACTATGGCTACACCTTC. It specifies CASSGSPRIPNYGYTF.